The clone carrying this T cell receptor beta chain was detected ten times or more. Its matching antigen is unknown. The CDR3 extends over 14 amino acids. The V segment lost 4 bases and the J segment 3 bases; nucleotides outside the gene matches: 2. Germline lookup yields CDR1 DFQATT and CDR2 SNEGSKA (reference sequence). This specimen belongs to a study of regulatory T cells in long-lasting Graves disease. Library construction for TCR beta used iRepertoire HTBI primers and Arm-PCR of CDR3 regions. MiXCR was run by TCRdb on the multiplex PCR reads, yielding one entry per CDR3 protein. The sample lists about 460,000 distinct CDR3 sequences; 14% were seen once. Regarding the study as a whole: Favored gene segments in persistent disease were TRBV28, TRBJ1-2 and TRBJ2-5.

This sample's time point: newly diagnosed GD, antithyroid drugs for less than 3 months. Generation of the TCR library employed RNA extracted from PBMCs. The data were also submitted as part of a second study, on T cells in Graves' hyperthyroidism and ophthalmopathy. That study adds: Uncontrolled infections, other autoimmune diseases, pregnancy or lactation led to exclusion of patients. A model using 13 V-J features told ophthalmopathy apart from stable hyperthyroidism.

The J gene is TRBJ2-5, the V gene TRBV20-1, with 13 bases identical to TRBD2. The receptor's source is a woman between 50 and 59 years old with Graves disease. Specimen: peripheral blood mononuclear cells (PBMCs), collected at new diagnosis, from a patient treated with antithyroid drugs. CDR3 DNA: TGCAGTGCTAAAGGACTAGCGGGAGAAGAGACCCAGTACTTC. It yields the protein CSAKGLAGEETQYF.